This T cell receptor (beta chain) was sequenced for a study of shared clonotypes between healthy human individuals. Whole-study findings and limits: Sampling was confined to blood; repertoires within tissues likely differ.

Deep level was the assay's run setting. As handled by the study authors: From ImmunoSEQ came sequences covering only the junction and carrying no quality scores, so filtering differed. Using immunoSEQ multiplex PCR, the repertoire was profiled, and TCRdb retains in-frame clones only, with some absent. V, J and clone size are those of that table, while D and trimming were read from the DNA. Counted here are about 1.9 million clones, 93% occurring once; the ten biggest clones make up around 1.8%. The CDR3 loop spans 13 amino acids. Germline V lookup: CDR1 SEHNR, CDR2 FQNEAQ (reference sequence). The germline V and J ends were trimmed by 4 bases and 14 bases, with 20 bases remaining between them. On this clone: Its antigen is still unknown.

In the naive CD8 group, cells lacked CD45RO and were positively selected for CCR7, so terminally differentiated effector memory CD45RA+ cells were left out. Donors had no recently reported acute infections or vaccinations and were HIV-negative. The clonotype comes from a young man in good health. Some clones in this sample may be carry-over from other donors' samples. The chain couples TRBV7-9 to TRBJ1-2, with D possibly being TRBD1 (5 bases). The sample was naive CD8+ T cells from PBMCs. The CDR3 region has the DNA TGTGCCAGCAGCTCACCAGTGGAGGGACCGAGGACCTTC. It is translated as CASSSPVEGPRTF.